These 18 T cell receptor beta chains were sequenced from one sample in a study of blood T cell repertoires in COVID-19. The method was immunoSEQ multiplex PCR; TCRdb's version includes in-frame clones alone and lacks a portion of them. The sample has roughly 150,000 clones, roughly 87% seen once. The sequencing sample was made of PBMCs or T cells enriched from blood (not recorded which). The origin of the receptors is a woman between 40 and 55 years old who had been exposed to COVID-19.

The DNA for the CDR3 is TGCGCCAGCAGCCAAGAGAGACTTAACACCGGGGAGCTGTTTTTT. Residues: CASSQERLNTGELFF. The rearrangement links TRBV4-3 to TRBJ2-2; D gene ambiguous. Trimming removed 0 bases at V and 2 bases at J, with 7 bases between. The germline V gene encodes CDR1 LGHNA and CDR2 YSLEER. The CDR3 is 15 amino acids.

The chain joins TRBV6-6 to TRBJ1-5; 9 nucleotides agree with TRBD1. The germline V gene has CDR1 MNHNY and CDR2 SVGAGI (reference sequence). Trimming took 6 bases from V and 2 from J; bases not matched to a gene: 8. The length of the CDR3 is 16 residues. The CDR3 DNA is TGTGCCAGCAGCGAGACGACAGGGGGGGGCAATCAGCCCCAGCATTTT. Its protein product is CASSETTGGGNQPQHF.

As concerns this clone: Other DNA sequences in this specimen translate into the identical CDR3. This chain uses TRBV28 with TRBJ1-2, with 10 bases fitting TRBD1. The trim removed 5 bases at V and 8 bases at J, leaving 5 bases unmatched. Germline CDR1 MDHEN, CDR2 SYDVKM. The CDR3 spans 13 residues. In DNA, the CDR3 is TGTGCCAGCAGTAGACAGGGGGCTAGGGGCTACACCTTC. Residues: CASSRQGARGYTF.

V usage is TRBV18 and J usage is TRBJ1-1; TRBD1 matches at 11 bases. The ends lost 4 bases at V and 3 bases at J; junction bases unmatched: 10. The CDR3 has 17 residues. Per germline, CDR1 KGHSH and CDR2 LQKENI. CDR3: CASSRGQGAVGDTEAFF. In DNA, the CDR3 is TGTGCCAGCTCACGAGGACAGGGGGCAGTGGGCGACACTGAAGCTTTCTTT.

The gene calls are TRBV11-1 and TRBJ2-1; 7 positions agree with TRBD1. Germline CDR1 SGHAT, CDR2 FQDESV (reference sequence). The CDR3 runs to 15 residues. The junction had 7 bases not matched to a gene; V was cut back by 2 bases and J by 6 bases. CDR3 residues: CASSLIGDRANEQFF. The CDR3 DNA is TGTGCCAGCAGCTTAATTGGCGACAGGGCCAATGAGCAGTTCTTC.

V and J are TRBV5-1 and TRBJ2-3; possibly TRBD2 for D (6 bases). The V gene lost 4 bases and the J gene lost 2 bases, with 17 bases spanning the gap. The CDR3 totals 16 residues. The germline V gene has CDR1 SGHRS and CDR2 YFSETQ. CDR3: CASSRPGLQNTDTQYF. The CDR3 DNA reads as TGCGCCAGCAGCCGACCGGGACTGCAGAACACAGATACGCAGTATTTT.

The chain carries TRBV6-1 and TRBJ1-1, with 8 bases matching TRBD1. Trimming at V came to 5 bases and at J to 4 bases, leaving 6 bases not matched to a gene. From germline, CDR1 is MNHNS and CDR2 SASEGT. The CDR3 length is 14 residues. The chain's CDR3 is CASSRRTGSTEAFF. The CDR3, as DNA: TGTGCCAGCAGTCGCCGGACAGGGTCCACTGAAGCTTTCTTT.

The chain links TRBV3-1 (or the pseudogene TRBV3-2) to TRBJ2-2, with a possible D match to TRBD1 (6 bases). This CDR3 is 15 amino acids long. Germline V gene lookup returns CDR1 LGHDT and CDR2 YNNKEL (reference sequence). The V and J ends lost 5 bases and 1 base respectively, with 11 bases between them. CDR3 in DNA: TGTGCCAGCAGCTTACTGGGACAGAACACCGGGGAGCTGTTTTTT. Translated, it gives CASSLLGQNTGELFF.

The chain uses TRBV27 and TRBJ2-7; 9 bases fit TRBD2. Germline CDR1 and CDR2: MNHEY and SMNVEV (reference sequence). The CDR3 runs 15 residues. V was clipped by 3 bases and J by 2 bases; unmatched bases: 5. CDR3: CASSFGGRATYEQYF. In DNA, the CDR3 is TGTGCCAGCAGTTTTGGCGGGAGGGCCACCTACGAGCAGTACTTC.

This rearrangement joins TRBV6-2 or TRBV6-3 to TRBJ2-7; D gene uncertain. Per the germline V gene, CDR1 is MNHEY and CDR2 is SVGEGT. The ends were cut back, 0 bases at V and 1 base at J, with 4 bases in the middle. This CDR3 has 13 residues. CDR3 sequence (DNA): TGTGCCAGCAGTTACTCGCTATCCTACGAGCAGTACTTC. Protein: CASSYSLSYEQYF.

The J gene is TRBJ2-1, the V gene TRBV24-1; 9 bases are shared with TRBD2. Trimming removed 3 bases from V and 8 bases from J; junction bases left unmatched: 7. The CDR3 loop spans 15 amino acids. Germline V gives CDR1 KGHDR, CDR2 SFDVKD. The CDR3 nucleotides read TGTGCCACCAGTGATCCCGGGGCGGGAGGGGATGAGCAGTTCTTC. It specifies CATSDPGAGGDEQFF.

J is TRBJ2-3 and V is TRBV19; 9 bases are shared with TRBD1. V was clipped by 5 bases and J by 4 bases; unmatched bases: 13. Germline assignment: CDR1 LNHDA and CDR2 SQIVND (reference sequence). The CDR3 has 17 amino acids. This CDR3 reads CASSPTTGTGFSDTQYF. The CDR3 bases are TGTGCCAGTAGTCCAACCACCGGGACAGGGTTCTCAGATACGCAGTATTTT. The variable domain in full, completed from reference TRBV19 and TRBJ2-3, reads DGGITQSPKYLFRKEGQNVTLSCEQNLNHDAMYWYRQDPGQGLRLIYYSQIVNDFQKGDIAEGYSVSREKKESFPLTVTSAQKNPTAFYLCASSPTTGTGFSDTQYFGPGTRLTVL.

The V call is TRBV28, the J call TRBJ1-4; 10 bases map to TRBD1. Trimming cost V 6 bases and J 7 bases; bases outside gene matches: 8. The germline gives CDR1 MDHEN, CDR2 SYDVKM. This CDR3 has 15 residues. CDR3 region: CASRPRGTGVEKLFF. As DNA, the CDR3 is TGTGCCAGCAGGCCCCGGGGGACAGGGGTTGAAAAACTGTTTTTT.

CDR3: CASSKTTSNTEAFF. CDR3 DNA sequence: TGTGCCAGCAGTAAGACAACATCGAACACTGAAGCTTTCTTT. The rearrangement joins TRBV25-1 to TRBJ1-1; D unclear. V dropped 5 bases and J dropped 1 base, with 11 bases sitting between them. Germline V gene sequence: CDR1 MGHDK, CDR2 SYGVNS. The CDR3 length is 14 residues.

The V and J genes are TRBV3-1 (or the pseudogene TRBV3-2) and TRBJ2-5, with D perhaps TRBD1 (5 bases). CDR3 length: 13 residues. The V end was cut by 3 bases, the J end by 5 bases, with 10 bases between. Germline V gene lookup returns CDR1 LGHDT and CDR2 YNNKEL (reference sequence). CDR3 DNA: TGTGCCAGCAGCCACAGGGTCCCCGAGACCCAGTACTTC. Translated, it gives CASSHRVPETQYF.

V is TRBV19 and J is TRBJ2-3; D is ambiguous. Germline assignment: CDR1 LNHDA and CDR2 SQIVND (reference sequence). Trimming removed 8 bases from V and 2 bases from J, with 14 bases in between. The CDR3 totals 14 residues. CDR3 DNA sequence: TGTGCCAGTGCTCCGATAGCTTCCACAGATACGCAGTATTTT. Translating gives CASAPIASTDTQYF.

The chain couples TRBV28 to TRBJ2-3; weak D call: TRBD2 (6 bases). Trimming pared 6 bases from V and 2 bases from J, leaving 15 bases between. CDR1 is MDHEN and CDR2 is SYDVKM in the germline V gene. The CDR3 length is 15 residues. The CDR3 spells CASRAGGLNTDTQYF. CDR3 nucleotide sequence: TGTGCCAGCAGAGCCGGAGGGCTAAACACAGATACGCAGTATTTT.

The V call is TRBV19, the J call TRBJ2-2; 9 nucleotides align to TRBD2. This CDR3 contains 15 residues. J lost 6 bases, V lost 10 bases, and 12 bases had no gene match. Germline values: CDR1 LNHDA, CDR2 SQIVND (reference sequence). The CDR3 bases are TGTGCCACCACGAGGGGTAGCGGGAGTGCCGGGGAGCTGTTTTTT. The encoded protein is CATTRGSGSAGELFF.